What follows is one T cell receptor (beta chain) and its context. Its antigen has not been determined. No base quality values were provided; no much bigger clone lies one nucleotide off. The data originate from a study of response to subunit inactivated influenza vaccine (dated by TCRdb to the late 2010s). A note on the overall study: Deep quantitative profiling of the T cell receptor repertoire was used in the study to follow responses to a trivalent subunit inactivated influenza vaccine. Study-wide conclusions, independent of this receptor: The authors proposed that each seasonal influenza vaccination may bring in only a limited number of new T cells.

The library was produced with RT-PCR. Sequencer: Illumina HiSeq 2500. TCRdb reprocessing: public reads trimmed at Q25 with fastp, clones called with MiXCR, in-frame beta chains kept. Every distinct CDR3 protein forms one entry, paired with its most common genes and DNA. The sample contains more than 700,000 distinct CDR3 sequences, 21% of them found a single time. The ten largest clones represent roughly 10% of the sample. The CDR1 and CDR2 encoded by the germline V gene (reference sequence) are LGHDT and YNNKEL. The CDR3 covers 17 residues, taking in both the cysteine and the phenylalanine. Of the read, only the CDR3 DNA is kept; its 51 bases are in frame from base 1. Trimmed from V: 0 bases; trimmed from J: 1 base; junction bases lacking a gene match: 9.

The V and J genes are TRBV3-1 and TRBJ2-7, and 7 bases in between align with TRBD1. The clonotype comes from a man aged 45-60 years who received an inactivated influenza vaccine. Donor details come from another sample of the same person, matched by shared clones. Specimen: PBMCs from blood, collected 4 to 6 days after vaccination. The DNA reads TGTGCCAGCAGCCAAGATCAGGTGACAGGGACATCCTACGAGCAGTACTTC. Translated, this is CASSQDQVTGTSYEQYF.